Reported below is one T cell receptor (beta chain). No antigen is known for it. The data originate from a study of CD8 T cells in ankylosing spondylitis. General study findings and limits: Seemingly distinctive of ankylosing spondylitis blood was a TCR beta motif formed by eight highly homologous variants. Researchers reportedly found disease-linked clones significantly enriched in matched ankylosing spondylitis synovial fluid.

MiXCR, run by TCRdb on the 5' RACE reads, gives a single entry per CDR3 protein. This table holds around 770,000 distinct CDR3 sequences, around 20% found once. The CDR3 is 15 amino acids. CDR1 and CDR2 (germline): SGHTA, FQGTGA. The V gene lost 5 bases and the J gene lost 6 bases, with 16 bases spanning the gap. The chain carries TRBV7-3 and TRBJ2-2; tentatively, D is TRBD2 (6 bases). This sequence originates from a male donor with ankylosing spondylitis. The sample taken for sequencing was blood, either unsorted or a sorted T cell fraction (not recorded which). The chain's CDR3 is CASSLHRLAPGELFF. The CDR3 DNA reads as TGTGCCAGCAGCCTCCATCGTCTAGCGCCCGGGGAGCTGTTTTTT. Complete variable domain (other parts from reference TRBV7-3 and TRBJ2-2): GAGVSQTPSNKVTEKGKYVELRCDPISGHTALYWYRQSLGQGPEFLIYFQGTGAADDSGLPNDRFFAVRPEGSVSTLKIQRTERGDSAVYLCASSLHRLAPGELFFGEGSRLTVL.